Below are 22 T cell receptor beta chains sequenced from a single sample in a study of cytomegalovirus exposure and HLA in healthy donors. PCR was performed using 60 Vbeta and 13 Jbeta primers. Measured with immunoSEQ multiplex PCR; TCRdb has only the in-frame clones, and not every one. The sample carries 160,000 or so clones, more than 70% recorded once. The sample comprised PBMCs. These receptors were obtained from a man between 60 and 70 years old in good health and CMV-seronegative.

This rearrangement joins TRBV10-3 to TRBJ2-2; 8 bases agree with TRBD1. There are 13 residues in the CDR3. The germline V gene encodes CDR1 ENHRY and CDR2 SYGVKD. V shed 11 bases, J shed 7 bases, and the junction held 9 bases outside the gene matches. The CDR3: CAASDRGDGELFF. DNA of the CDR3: TGTGCCGCATCCGACAGGGGCGACGGGGAGCTGTTTTTT.

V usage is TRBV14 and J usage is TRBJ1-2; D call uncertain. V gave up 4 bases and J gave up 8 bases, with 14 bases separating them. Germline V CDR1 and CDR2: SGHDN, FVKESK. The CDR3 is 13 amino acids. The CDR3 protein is CASSPNLEVGYTF. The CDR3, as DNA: TGTGCCAGCAGCCCAAATCTGGAGGTGGGCTACACCTTC.

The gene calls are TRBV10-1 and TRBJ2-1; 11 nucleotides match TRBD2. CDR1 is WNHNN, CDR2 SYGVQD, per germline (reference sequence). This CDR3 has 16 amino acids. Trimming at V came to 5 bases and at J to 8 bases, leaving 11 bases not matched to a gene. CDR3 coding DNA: TGCGCCAGCAGTTGGGGATCGGGTAGCGGGAGGGATGAGCAGTTCTTC. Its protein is CASSWGSGSGRDEQFF.

CDR3 region: CASSLAQGGETQYF. The CDR3 DNA reads TGTGCCAGCAGCTTAGCACAGGGCGGCGAGACCCAGTACTTC. The chain uses TRBV13 and TRBJ2-5; D may be TRBD1 (6 bases). Trimming pared 1 base from V and 5 bases from J, leaving 11 bases between. The CDR3 sequence is 14 residues long. Germline V gives CDR1 PRHDT, CDR2 FYEKMQ (reference sequence).

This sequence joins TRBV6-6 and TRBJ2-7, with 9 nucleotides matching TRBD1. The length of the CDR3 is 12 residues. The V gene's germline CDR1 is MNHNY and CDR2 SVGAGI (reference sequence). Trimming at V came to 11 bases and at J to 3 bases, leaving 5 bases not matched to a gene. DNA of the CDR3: TGTGCCGTGGGACAGGGTCTCTACGAGCAGTACTTC. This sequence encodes CAVGQGLYEQYF.

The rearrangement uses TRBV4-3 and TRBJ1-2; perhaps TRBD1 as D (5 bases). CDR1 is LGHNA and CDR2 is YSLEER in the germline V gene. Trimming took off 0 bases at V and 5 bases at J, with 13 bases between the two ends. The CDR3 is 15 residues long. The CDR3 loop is CASSQEMGQTYGYTF. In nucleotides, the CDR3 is TGCGCCAGCAGCCAAGAAATGGGGCAGACTTATGGCTACACCTTC.

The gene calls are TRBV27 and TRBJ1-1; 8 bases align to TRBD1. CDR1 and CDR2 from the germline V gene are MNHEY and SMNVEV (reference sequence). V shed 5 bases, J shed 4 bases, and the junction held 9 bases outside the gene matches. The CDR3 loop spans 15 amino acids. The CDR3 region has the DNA TGTGCCAGCAGTCTCAGGGGGCGCCGGAGCACTGAAGCTTTCTTT. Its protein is CASSLRGRRSTEAFF.

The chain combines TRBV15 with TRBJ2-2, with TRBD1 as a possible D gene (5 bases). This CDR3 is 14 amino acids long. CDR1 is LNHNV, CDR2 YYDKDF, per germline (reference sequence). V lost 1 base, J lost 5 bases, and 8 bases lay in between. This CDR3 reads CATSRGGQTGELFF. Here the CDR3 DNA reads TGTGCCACCAGCAGAGGAGGACAAACCGGGGAGCTGTTTTTT.

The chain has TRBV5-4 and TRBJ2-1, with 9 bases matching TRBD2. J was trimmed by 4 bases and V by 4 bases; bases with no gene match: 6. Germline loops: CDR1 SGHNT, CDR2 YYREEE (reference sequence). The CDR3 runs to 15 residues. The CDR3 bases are TGTGCCAGCAGCGAGCGACTAGCGGATTACAATGAGCAGTTCTTC. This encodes CASSERLADYNEQFF.

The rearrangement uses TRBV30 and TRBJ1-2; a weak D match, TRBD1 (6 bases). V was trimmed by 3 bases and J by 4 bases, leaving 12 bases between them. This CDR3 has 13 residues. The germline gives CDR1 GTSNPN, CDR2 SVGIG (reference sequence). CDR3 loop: CAWSRTDSYGYTF. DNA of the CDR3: TGTGCCTGGAGCCGGACAGATTCCTATGGCTACACCTTC.

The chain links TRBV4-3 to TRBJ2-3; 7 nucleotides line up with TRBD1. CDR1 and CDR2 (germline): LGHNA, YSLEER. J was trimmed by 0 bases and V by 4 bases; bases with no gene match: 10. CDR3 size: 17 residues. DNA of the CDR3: TGCGCCAGCAGCCCGCATGGGTCACAGGGGAGCACAGATACGCAGTATTTT. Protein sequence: CASSPHGSQGSTDTQYF.

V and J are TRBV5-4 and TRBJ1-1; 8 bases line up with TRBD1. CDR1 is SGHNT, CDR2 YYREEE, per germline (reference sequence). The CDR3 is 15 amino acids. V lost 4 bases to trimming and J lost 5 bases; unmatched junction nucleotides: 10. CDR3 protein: CASSPALDRDTEAFF. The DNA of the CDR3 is TGTGCCAGCAGCCCCGCCCTGGACAGGGATACTGAAGCTTTCTTT.

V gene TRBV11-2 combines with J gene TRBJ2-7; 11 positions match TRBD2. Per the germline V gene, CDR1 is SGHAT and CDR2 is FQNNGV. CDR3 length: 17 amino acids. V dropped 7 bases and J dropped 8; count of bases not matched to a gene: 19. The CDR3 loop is CASTFLPPATSGSQQYF. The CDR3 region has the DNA TGTGCCAGCACCTTTCTTCCTCCGGCCACTAGCGGGAGTCAGCAGTACTTC.

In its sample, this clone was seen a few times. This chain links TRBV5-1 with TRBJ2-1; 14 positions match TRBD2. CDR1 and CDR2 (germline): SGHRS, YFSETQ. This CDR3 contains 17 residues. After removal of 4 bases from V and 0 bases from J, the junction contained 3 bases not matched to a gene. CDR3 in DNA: TGCGCCAGCAGCGCTGGGACTAGCGGGAGCTCCTACAATGAGCAGTTCTTC. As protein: CASSAGTSGSSYNEQFF.

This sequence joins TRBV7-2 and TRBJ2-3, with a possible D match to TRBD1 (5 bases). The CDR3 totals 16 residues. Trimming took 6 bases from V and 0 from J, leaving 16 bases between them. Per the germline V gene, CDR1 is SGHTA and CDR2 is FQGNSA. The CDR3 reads CASSLISDTSTDTQYF. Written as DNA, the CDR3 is TGTGCCAGCAGTTTGATATCGGACACTAGCACAGATACGCAGTATTTT.

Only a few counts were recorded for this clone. The chain's CDR3 is CASSLSPEAEAFF. The CDR3 bases are TGCGCCAGCAGCCTGTCCCCAGAAGCTGAAGCTTTCTTT. The rearrangement joins TRBV5-1 to TRBJ1-1; D is uncertain. The germline gives CDR1 SGHRS, CDR2 YFSETQ. Deletions cut 4 bases from V and 6 bases from J, with 13 bases between. The CDR3 loop spans 13 amino acids.

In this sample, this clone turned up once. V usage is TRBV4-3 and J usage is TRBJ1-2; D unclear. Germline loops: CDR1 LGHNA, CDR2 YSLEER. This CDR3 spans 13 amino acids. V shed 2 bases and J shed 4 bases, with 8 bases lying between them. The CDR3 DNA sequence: TGCGCCAGCAGCCAATTAGCCTTCTATGGCTACACCTTC. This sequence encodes CASSQLAFYGYTF.

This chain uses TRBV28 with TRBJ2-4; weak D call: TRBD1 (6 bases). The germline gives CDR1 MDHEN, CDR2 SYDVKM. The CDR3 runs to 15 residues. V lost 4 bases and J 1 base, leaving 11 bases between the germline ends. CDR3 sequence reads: CASSSQRGAKNIQYF. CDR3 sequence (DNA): TGTGCCAGCAGTTCCCAGAGGGGGGCCAAAAACATTCAGTACTTC.

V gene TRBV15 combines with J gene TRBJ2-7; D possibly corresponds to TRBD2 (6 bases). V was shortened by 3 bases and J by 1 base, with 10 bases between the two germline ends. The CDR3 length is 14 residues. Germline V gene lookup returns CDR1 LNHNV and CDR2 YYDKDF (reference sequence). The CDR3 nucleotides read TGTGCCACCAGCAGGGGAGGAGTTTCCTACGAGCAGTACTTC. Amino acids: CATSRGGVSYEQYF.

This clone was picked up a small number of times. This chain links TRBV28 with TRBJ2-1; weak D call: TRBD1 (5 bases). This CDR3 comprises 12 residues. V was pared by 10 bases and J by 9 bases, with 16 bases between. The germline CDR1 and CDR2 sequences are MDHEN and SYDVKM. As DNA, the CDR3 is TGTGCCACCAAGGGGCCGGCAGCTGAGCAGTTCTTC. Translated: CATKGPAAEQFF.

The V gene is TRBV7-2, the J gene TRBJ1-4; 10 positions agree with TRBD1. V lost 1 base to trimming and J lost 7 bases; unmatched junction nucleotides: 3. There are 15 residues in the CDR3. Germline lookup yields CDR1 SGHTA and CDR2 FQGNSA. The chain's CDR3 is CASSLGDRGSEKLFF. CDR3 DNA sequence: TGTGCCAGCAGCTTAGGGGACAGGGGAAGTGAAAAACTGTTTTTT. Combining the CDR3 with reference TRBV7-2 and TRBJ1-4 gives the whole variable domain GAGVSQSPSNKVTEKGKDVELRCDPISGHTALYWYRQSLGQGLEFLIYFQGNSAPDKSGLPSDRFSAERTGGSVSTLTIQRTQQEDSAVYLCASSLGDRGSEKLFFGSGTQLSVL.

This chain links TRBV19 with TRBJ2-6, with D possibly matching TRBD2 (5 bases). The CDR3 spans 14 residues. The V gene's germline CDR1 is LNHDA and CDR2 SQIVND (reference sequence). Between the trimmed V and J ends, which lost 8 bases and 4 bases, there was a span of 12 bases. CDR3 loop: CASGVPGGANVLTF. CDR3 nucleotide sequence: TGTGCCAGTGGCGTCCCGGGGGGGGCCAACGTCCTGACTTTC.